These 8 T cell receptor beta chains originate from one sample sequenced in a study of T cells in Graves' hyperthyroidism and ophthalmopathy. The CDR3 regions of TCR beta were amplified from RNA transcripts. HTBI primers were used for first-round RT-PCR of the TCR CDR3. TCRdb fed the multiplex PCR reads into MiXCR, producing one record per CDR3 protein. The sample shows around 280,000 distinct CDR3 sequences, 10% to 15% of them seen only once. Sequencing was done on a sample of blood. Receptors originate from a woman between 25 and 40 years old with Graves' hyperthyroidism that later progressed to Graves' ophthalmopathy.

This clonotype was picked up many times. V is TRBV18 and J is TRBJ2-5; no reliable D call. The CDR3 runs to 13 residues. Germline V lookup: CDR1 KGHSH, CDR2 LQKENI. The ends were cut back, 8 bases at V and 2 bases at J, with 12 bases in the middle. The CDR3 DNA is TGTGCCAGCAAGGGCTCGCCACAAGAGACCCAGTACTTC. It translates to CASKGSPQETQYF.

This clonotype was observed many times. The CDR3 region has the DNA TGCAGTGCTAGAGACCCGTCGCTGGACGAGCAGTACTTC. Its translation: CSARDPSLDEQYF. This chain uses TRBV20-1 with TRBJ2-7; D call uncertain. Germline V CDR1 and CDR2: DFQATT, SNEGSKA (reference sequence). Trimming took 0 bases from V and 5 from J, leaving 11 bases between them. The CDR3 covers 13 residues.

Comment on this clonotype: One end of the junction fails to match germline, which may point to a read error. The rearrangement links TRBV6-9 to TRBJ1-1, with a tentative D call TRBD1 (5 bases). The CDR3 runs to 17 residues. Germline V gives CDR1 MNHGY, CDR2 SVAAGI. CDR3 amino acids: CASSYPSGTSGNPEAFF. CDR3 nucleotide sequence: TGTGCCAGCAGTTACCCCTCAGGAACCTCAGGGAACCCTGAAGCTTTCTTT.

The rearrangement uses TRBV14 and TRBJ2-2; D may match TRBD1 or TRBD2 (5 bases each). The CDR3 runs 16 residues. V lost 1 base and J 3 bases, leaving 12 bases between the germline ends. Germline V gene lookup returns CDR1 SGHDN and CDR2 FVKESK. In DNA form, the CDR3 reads TGTGCCAGCAGCCAAGCCGGGACGATATACACCGGGGAGCTGTTTTTT. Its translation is CASSQAGTIYTGELFF.

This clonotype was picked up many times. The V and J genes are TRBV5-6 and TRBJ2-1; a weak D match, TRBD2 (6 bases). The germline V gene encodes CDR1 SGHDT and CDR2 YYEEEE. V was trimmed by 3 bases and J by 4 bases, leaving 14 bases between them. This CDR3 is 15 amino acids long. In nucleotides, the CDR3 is TGTGCCAGCAGCTATACTAGCTTCACGTACAATGAGCAGTTCTTC. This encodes CASSYTSFTYNEQFF.

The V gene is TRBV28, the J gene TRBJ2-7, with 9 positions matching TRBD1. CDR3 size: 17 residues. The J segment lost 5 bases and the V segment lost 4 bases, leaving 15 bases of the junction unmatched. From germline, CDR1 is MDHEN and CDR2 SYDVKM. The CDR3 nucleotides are TGTGCCAGCAGTTACGTCGGGGGGACAGGGAGAGACCACGAGCAGTACTTC. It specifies CASSYVGGTGRDHEQYF.

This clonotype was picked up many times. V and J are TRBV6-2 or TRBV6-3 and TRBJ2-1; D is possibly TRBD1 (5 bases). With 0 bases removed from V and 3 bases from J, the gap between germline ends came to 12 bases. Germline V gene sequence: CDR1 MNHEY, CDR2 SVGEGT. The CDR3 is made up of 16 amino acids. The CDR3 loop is CASSYSFVDSYNEQFF. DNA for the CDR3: TGTGCCAGCAGTTACTCGTTTGTAGACAGCTACAATGAGCAGTTCTTC.

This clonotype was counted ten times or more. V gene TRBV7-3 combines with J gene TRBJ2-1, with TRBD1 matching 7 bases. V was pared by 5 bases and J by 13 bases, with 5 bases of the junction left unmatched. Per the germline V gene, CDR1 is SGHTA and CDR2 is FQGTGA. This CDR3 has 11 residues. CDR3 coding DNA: TGTGCCAGCAGCCAGGGGGTCGGACAGTTCTTC. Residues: CASSQGVGQFF.